A selection of T cell receptor beta chains follows, all from one sample in a study of shared T cell receptors in the human thymus. Produced via immunoSEQ multiplex PCR; TCRdb's table is partial and in-frame only. The data show 600,000 or so clones, 87% seen once. The data also belong to a second study, concerning human thymus T cells.

Sequences were obtained from thymocytes. All receptors come from a boy younger than two with a congenital heart defect. The CDR3 runs from the conserved cysteine through the conserved F or W. The D gene is left open where the match is weak. Size is stated for part of the rows, as once, few or many counts, or as a class when the clone is expanded.

>NA|TRBV12-5|NA|TRBJ2-7
TGTGCTAGTGGTTTGATTCCAGGGAACTACGAGCAGTACTTC
CASGLIPGNYEQYF
>NA|TRBV4-3|NA|TRBJ2-7
TGCGCCAGCAGCCAAGATAGTAATCAGGGCCCTGCCGAGCAGTACTTC
CASSQDSNQGPAEQYF
>NA|TRBV28|NA|TRBJ1-1
TGTGCCAGCAGTTGCCTAGGGGCCGGCACTGAAGCTTTCTTT
CASSCLGAGTEAFF
>NA|TRBV19|few|TRBJ1-2
TGTGCCAGTACCCCTGAGGGAGGGGACTATGGCTACACCTTC
CASTPEGGDYGYTF
>NA|TRBV30|NA|TRBJ1-6
TGTGCCTGGAGGGACTCCTCACCCCTCCACTTT
CAWRDSSPLHF
>NA|TRBV7-9|NA|TRBJ2-1
TGTGCCAGCAGCACCGACAGGATCTCCTACAATGAGCAGTTCTTC
CASSTDRISYNEQFF
>NA|TRBV21-1|NA|TRBJ2-1
TGTGCCAGCGACTCTTCCGGGACAGGGGGTTCCAGCTCCTACAATGAGCAGTTCTTC
CASDSSGTGGSSSYNEQFF
>TRBD1|TRBV9|NA|TRBJ1-2
TGTGCCAGCAGCGCCCCGCCCGAAGACAGGGCGACAGGGGGCTACACCTTC
CASSAPPEDRATGGYTF
>NA|TRBV7-2|NA|TRBJ2-3
TGTGCCAGCAGCAGAGCGACAGGGAGGAAGGCCACAGATACGCAGTATTTT
CASSRATGRKATDTQYF
>NA|TRBV6-5|NA|TRBJ2-7
TGTGCCAGCAGTTTAGGGGGTAAAGCGGACGAGCAGTACTTC
CASSLGGKADEQYF
>TRBD1|TRBV7-3|NA|TRBJ2-7
TGTGCCAGCAGCTTGGACAGGGGGCGTTCCTACGAGCAGTACTTC
CASSLDRGRSYEQYF
>NA|TRBV30|NA|TRBJ1-2
TGTGCCTGGAGTGTGGCCAGGCTCTACACCTTC
CAWSVARLYTF
>TRBD1|TRBV12-5|NA|TRBJ1-3
TGTGCTAGTGGTTCCCGGGACAGGGTTGGTGGAAACACCATATATTTT
CASGSRDRVGGNTIYF
>NA|TRBV4-3|NA|TRBJ2-1
TGCGCCAGCAGCCAAGCACTAGGGGGCTACAATGAGCAGTTCTTC
CASSQALGGYNEQFF
>NA|TRBV4-2|NA|TRBJ2-7
TGTGCCAGCAGCTTGGGGGGCGAGCAGTACTTC
CASSLGGEQYF
>TRBD2|TRBV19|NA|TRBJ2-7
TGTGCCAGTAGTATACCCGGGGGGGACCGCTACGAGCAGTACTTC
CASSIPGGDRYEQYF
>TRBD2|TRBV2|NA|TRBJ2-3
TGTGCCAGCAGTGAAGGGACTAGCGGGGACCCTAGCACAGATACGCAGTATTTT
CASSEGTSGDPSTDTQYF
>TRBD1|TRBV9|NA|TRBJ2-5
TGTGCCAGCAGCGTGAACCCTACTGGACAGGGCCCCCAGTACTTC
CASSVNPTGQGPQYF
>NA|TRBV5-5|NA|TRBJ2-1
TGTGCCAGCAGCCCACTACCGAGCTCCTACAATGAGCAGTTCTTC
CASSPLPSSYNEQFF
>TRBD1|TRBV4-3|NA|TRBJ2-2
TGCGCCAGTAGGACAGGGCCCGGGGAGCTGTTTTTT
CASRTGPGELFF
>TRBD1|TRBV4-1|NA|TRBJ2-7
TGCGCCAGCAGCCAAGTATTTTCCGGGACAGCTTCCTACGAGCAGTACTTC
CASSQVFSGTASYEQYF
>NA|TRBV27|NA|TRBJ2-1
TGTGCCAGCAGTTTACGTTCAGGGTTAGGGTCCTACAATGAGCAGTTCTTC
CASSLRSGLGSYNEQFF
>TRBD1|TRBV9|NA|TRBJ1-3
TGTGCCAGCAGTTATTCACCGGGACAGGGGAAGGGAGCTGGAAACACCATATATTTT
CASSYSPGQGKGAGNTIYF
>NA|TRBV11-2|once|TRBJ2-1
TGTGCCAGCAGCGCCGGACTGAGAATCAGGGGGCAGTTCTTC
CASSAGLRIRGQFF
>TRBD1|TRBV30|once|TRBJ1-6
TGTGCCTGGAGTCGGCCTTGGACAGGAAAGTATAATTCACCCCTCCACTTT
CAWSRPWTGKYNSPLHF
>NA|TRBV28|NA|TRBJ2-2
TGTGCCAGCAGTTTGTTAGCCAACACCGGGGAGCTGTTTTTT
CASSLLANTGELFF